This is a list of T cell receptor beta chains from one sample in a study of post-analysis software for immune sequencing data. TCRdb called the PCR reads again in MiXCR, with one record for every CDR3 protein. The profile shows some 450,000 distinct CDR3 sequences, approximately 46% of them singletons. Material: blood. The source of these receptors is a girl aged 10-17 years with multiple sclerosis. Each CDR3 is given with its conserved first and last residue. A D gene is named only where the DNA matches it firmly. Where a row states a size, it is once, few, many or the class of an expanded clone; other rows omit it.

J gene: TRBJ2-7
CDR3 length: 16
D gene: -
V gene: TRBV7-8
clone size: -
CDR3 protein: CASSARGHDYYNEQYF
CDR3 DNA: TGTGCCAGCAGCGCTAGGGGTCACGACTATTACAATGAGCAGTACTTC

J gene: TRBJ2-5
CDR3 length: 15
D gene: -
V gene: TRBV4-2
clone size: -
CDR3 protein: CASSQAGDFQETQYF
CDR3 DNA: TGTGCCAGCAGCCAAGCCGGGGACTTCCAAGAGACCCAGTACTTC

J gene: TRBJ2-3
CDR3 length: 19
D gene: -
V gene: TRBV7-2
clone size: -
CDR3 protein: CASSLAALGAVLYTDTQYF
CDR3 DNA: TGTGCCAGCAGCTTAGCTGCCTTGGGGGCGGTTCTATACACAGATACGCAGTATTTT

J gene: TRBJ1-6
CDR3 length: 13
D gene: TRBD1
V gene: TRBV27
clone size: few
CDR3 protein: CASAGQGSSPLHF
CDR3 DNA: TGTGCCAGCGCCGGACAGGGAAGTTCACCCCTCCACTTT

J gene: TRBJ2-4
CDR3 length: 17
D gene: -
V gene: TRBV4-3
clone size: -
CDR3 protein: CASSLERNLLAKSIQYF
CDR3 DNA: TGCGCCAGCAGCTTAGAGAGAAACCTTCTAGCCAAAAGCATTCAGTACTTC

J gene: TRBJ1-1
CDR3 length: 13
D gene: -
V gene: TRBV24-1
clone size: -
CDR3 protein: CATSDELNTEAFF
CDR3 DNA: TGTGCCACCAGTGATGAGCTAAACACTGAAGCTTTCTTT

J gene: TRBJ1-2
CDR3 length: 14
D gene: -
V gene: TRBV10-3
clone size: few
CDR3 protein: CAISAGVQGYGYTF
CDR3 DNA: TGTGCCATCAGTGCCGGGGTCCAAGGATATGGCTACACCTTC

J gene: TRBJ2-7
CDR3 length: 15
D gene: TRBD2
V gene: TRBV12-3/TRBV12-4
clone size: few
CDR3 protein: CASTDRLAGSYEQYF
CDR3 DNA: TGTGCCAGCACCGACCGGCTAGCGGGATCTTACGAGCAGTACTTC

J gene: TRBJ2-3
CDR3 length: 17
D gene: -
V gene: TRBV5-1
clone size: -
CDR3 protein: CASSFGGGGSRTDTQYF
CDR3 DNA: TGCGCCAGCAGCTTCGGGGGCGGCGGGAGTCGAACAGATACGCAGTATTTT

J gene: TRBJ2-1
CDR3 length: 15
D gene: TRBD2
V gene: TRBV7-2
clone size: few
CDR3 protein: CASSLAGLAYNEQFF
CDR3 DNA: TGTGCCAGCAGCTTAGCGGGACTAGCCTACAATGAGCAGTTCTTC

J gene: TRBJ2-1
CDR3 length: 16
D gene: TRBD1
V gene: TRBV28
clone size: -
CDR3 protein: CASRHRGQGGINEQFF
CDR3 DNA: TGTGCCAGCAGACATCGGGGACAGGGAGGGATTAATGAGCAGTTCTTC

J gene: TRBJ2-7
CDR3 length: 16
D gene: -
V gene: TRBV5-6
clone size: -
CDR3 protein: CASSEPGSWDPYEQYF
CDR3 DNA: TGTGCCAGCAGCGAACCCGGAAGTTGGGACCCCTACGAGCAGTACTTC

J gene: TRBJ2-1
CDR3 length: 11
D gene: -
V gene: TRBV2
clone size: once
CDR3 protein: CACTPAYEQFF
CDR3 DNA: TGTGCCTGCACCCCGGCATATGAGCAGTTCTTC

J gene: TRBJ2-1
CDR3 length: 14
D gene: -
V gene: TRBV6-5
clone size: -
CDR3 protein: CASISRGFGNEQFF
CDR3 DNA: TGTGCCAGCATCTCCAGAGGGTTCGGGAATGAGCAGTTCTTC

J gene: TRBJ2-3
CDR3 length: 18
D gene: TRBD2
V gene: TRBV12-3/TRBV12-4
clone size: -
CDR3 protein: CASSLKGTSEGLTDTQYF
CDR3 DNA: TGTGCCAGCAGCCTCAAAGGGACTAGCGAGGGCCTCACAGATACGCAGTATTTT

J gene: TRBJ1-2
CDR3 length: 11
D gene: -
V gene: TRBV20-1
clone size: -
CDR3 protein: CSARSPEGYTF
CDR3 DNA: TGCAGTGCCCGCAGCCCGGAGGGCTACACCTTC

J gene: TRBJ2-7
CDR3 length: 17
D gene: -
V gene: TRBV6-5
clone size: few
CDR3 protein: CASSYSLQTGRDYEQYF
CDR3 DNA: TGTGCCAGCAGTTACTCTTTACAGACCGGTCGGGACTACGAGCAGTACTTC

J gene: TRBJ2-1
CDR3 length: 13
D gene: TRBD1
V gene: TRBV10-3
clone size: -
CDR3 protein: CAISEQGADEQFF
CDR3 DNA: TGTGCCATCAGTGAACAGGGGGCGGATGAGCAGTTCTTC

J gene: TRBJ2-1
CDR3 length: 15
D gene: -
V gene: TRBV9
clone size: few
CDR3 protein: CASSVGTRETNEQFF
CDR3 DNA: TGTGCCAGCAGCGTTGGCACCCGGGAAACTAATGAGCAGTTCTTC

J gene: TRBJ2-7
CDR3 length: 14
D gene: -
V gene: TRBV27
clone size: -
CDR3 protein: CASRDRPQFYEQYF
CDR3 DNA: TGTGCCAGCAGGGACAGACCCCAATTCTACGAGCAGTACTTC

J gene: TRBJ2-5
CDR3 length: 15
D gene: TRBD2
V gene: TRBV27
clone size: few
CDR3 protein: CASSLSSGGGETQYF
CDR3 DNA: TGTGCCAGCAGTTTATCTTCGGGGGGGGGAGAGACCCAGTACTTC

J gene: TRBJ2-7
CDR3 length: 12
D gene: TRBD1
V gene: TRBV20-1
clone size: -
CDR3 protein: CSASPTGSEQYF
CDR3 DNA: TGCAGTGCTTCTCCGACAGGGTCCGAGCAGTACTTC

J gene: TRBJ2-1
CDR3 length: 19
D gene: TRBD2
V gene: TRBV7-9
clone size: -
CDR3 protein: CASSLFLASGSRTYNEQFF
CDR3 DNA: TGTGCCAGCAGCTTATTCCTGGCTAGCGGGAGTCGTACCTACAATGAGCAGTTCTTC

J gene: TRBJ1-5
CDR3 length: 17
D gene: -
V gene: TRBV7-2
clone size: -
CDR3 protein: CASSLGTGFWSNQPQHF
CDR3 DNA: TGTGCCAGCAGCTTAGGCACAGGGTTCTGGAGCAATCAGCCCCAGCATTTT

J gene: TRBJ2-7
CDR3 length: 13
D gene: TRBD2
V gene: TRBV12-3/TRBV12-4
clone size: -
CDR3 protein: CASSILAGSEQYF
CDR3 DNA: TGTGCCAGCAGCATACTAGCGGGAAGTGAACAGTACTTC

J gene: TRBJ2-7
CDR3 length: 14
D gene: -
V gene: TRBV12-3/TRBV12-4
clone size: -
CDR3 protein: CASSFVSPGYEQYF
CDR3 DNA: TGTGCCAGCAGTTTTGTTAGTCCCGGCTACGAGCAGTACTTC

J gene: TRBJ1-1
CDR3 length: 15
D gene: -
V gene: TRBV4-1
clone size: -
CDR3 protein: CASSESAGMNTEAFF
CDR3 DNA: TGCGCCAGCAGCGAGTCGGCGGGCATGAACACTGAAGCTTTCTTT

J gene: TRBJ1-4
CDR3 length: 14
D gene: -
V gene: TRBV7-2
clone size: -
CDR3 protein: CASSFPGLEKKLFF
CDR3 DNA: TGTGCCAGCAGCTTTCCGGGGTTGGAAAAAAAACTGTTTTTT

J gene: TRBJ2-3
CDR3 length: 14
D gene: TRBD2
V gene: TRBV20-1
clone size: -
CDR3 protein: CSAGTSGRADTQYF
CDR3 DNA: TGCAGTGCTGGGACTAGCGGGAGGGCGGATACGCAGTATTTT

J gene: TRBJ2-5
CDR3 length: 14
D gene: TRBD1
V gene: TRBV10-2
clone size: -
CDR3 protein: CASRDRGGYNEQYF
CDR3 DNA: TGCGCCAGCAGGGACAGGGGGGGGTACAATGAGCAGTACTTC

J gene: TRBJ2-7
CDR3 length: 15
D gene: TRBD2
V gene: TRBV9
clone size: few
CDR3 protein: CASSVSGRALETRYF
CDR3 DNA: TGTGCCAGCAGCGTAAGCGGGAGGGCCCTAGAGACCCGGTACTTC

J gene: TRBJ2-7
CDR3 length: 13
D gene: -
V gene: TRBV27
clone size: few
CDR3 protein: CASSNTRGREQYF
CDR3 DNA: TGTGCCAGCAGTAATACTAGGGGCCGCGAGCAGTACTTC

J gene: TRBJ2-1
CDR3 length: 11
D gene: -
V gene: TRBV20-1
clone size: few
CDR3 protein: CSAQGRGEQFF
CDR3 DNA: TGCAGTGCTCAGGGGCGAGGTGAGCAGTTCTTC

J gene: TRBJ1-5
CDR3 length: 18
D gene: TRBD1
V gene: TRBV7-8
clone size: few
CDR3 protein: CASSHERDRAYSNQPQHF
CDR3 DNA: TGTGCCAGCAGCCACGAAAGGGACAGGGCGTATAGCAATCAGCCCCAGCATTTT

J gene: TRBJ2-6
CDR3 length: 16
D gene: -
V gene: TRBV2
clone size: -
CDR3 protein: CASSEGPRSGANVLTF
CDR3 DNA: TGTGCCAGCAGTGAAGGGCCGAGATCTGGGGCCAACGTCCTGACTTTC

J gene: TRBJ1-1
CDR3 length: 12
D gene: -
V gene: TRBV6-6
clone size: -
CDR3 protein: CASSYGSTEAFF
CDR3 DNA: TGTGCCAGCAGTTACGGCAGCACTGAAGCTTTCTTT